This entry describes one T cell receptor beta chain. TCRdb's table, derived via immunoSEQ multiplex PCR, lists solely in-frame clones and lacks some. This sample yields approximately 21,000 clones, of which about 82% are seen a single time; less than 4% belongs to the top ten. These data come from a study of somatic mutations in cytotoxic T cells in rheumatoid arthritis. The CDR3 is made up of 12 amino acids. From germline, CDR1 is SGHDN and CDR2 FVKESK. The ends were cut back, 1 base at V and 12 bases at J, with 10 bases in the middle. The TCR comes from an adult with rheumatoid arthritis. The V gene is TRBV14, the J gene TRBJ2-1; D unresolved. Input material: CD8+ T cells sorted from blood. The DNA for the CDR3 is TGTGCCAGCAGCCAAGCCCCGCTGGGGCAGTTCTTC. It is translated as CASSQAPLGQFF.